The 3 T cell receptor beta chains presented below share a single source sample, sequenced in a study of blood T cell repertoires in COVID-19. Sequenced by immunoSEQ multiplex PCR; TCRdb stores in-frame clones only, minus some. The sample has a few hundred thousand clones, around 82% seen once. The sample was peripheral blood. The source is a woman aged 45 to 65 with acute or convalescent COVID-19.

This clone was detected only a few times. This chain uses TRBV30 with TRBJ1-4; TRBD1 is a possible D gene (5 bases). Trimming cost V 2 bases and J 7 bases, with 11 bases left between them. The CDR3 contains 13 residues. Germline V lookup: CDR1 GTSNPN, CDR2 SVGIG (reference sequence). CDR3 loop: CAWSTQGGEKLFF. The DNA of the CDR3 is TGTGCCTGGAGTACGCAGGGCGGTGAAAAACTGTTTTTT.

This clone was detected once. V gene TRBV7-3 combines with J gene TRBJ2-1; 11 nucleotides line up with TRBD2. The CDR3 has 17 residues. The germline CDR1 and CDR2 sequences are SGHTA and FQGTGA. The trim removed 2 bases at V and 8 bases at J, leaving 11 bases unmatched. The CDR3 DNA reads TGTGCCAGCAGCTTATCACTAGCGGGAGTTAGAGGGGATGAGCAGTTCTTC. As protein: CASSLSLAGVRGDEQFF.

Written as DNA, the CDR3 is TGTGCCAGCAGTGAAGAGGGGCGGAATCAGCCCCAGCATTTT. Protein sequence: CASSEEGRNQPQHF. The chain uses TRBV2 and TRBJ1-5, with a weak D call TRBD1 (5 bases). The CDR3 length is 14 residues. Per germline, CDR1 SNHLY and CDR2 FYNNEI. V was trimmed by 1 base and J by 4 bases, leaving 8 bases between them.